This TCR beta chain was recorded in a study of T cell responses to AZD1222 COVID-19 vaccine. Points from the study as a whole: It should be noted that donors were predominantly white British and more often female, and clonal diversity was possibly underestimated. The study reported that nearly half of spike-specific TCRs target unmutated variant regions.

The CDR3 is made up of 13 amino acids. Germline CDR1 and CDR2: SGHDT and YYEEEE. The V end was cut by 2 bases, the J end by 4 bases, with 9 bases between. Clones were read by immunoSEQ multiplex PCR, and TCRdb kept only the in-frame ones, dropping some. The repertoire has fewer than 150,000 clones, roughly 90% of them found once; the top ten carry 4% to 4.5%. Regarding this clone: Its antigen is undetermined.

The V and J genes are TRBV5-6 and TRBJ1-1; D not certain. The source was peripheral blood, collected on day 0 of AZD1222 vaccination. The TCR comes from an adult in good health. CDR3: CASSLGEGTEAFF. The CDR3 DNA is TGTGCCAGCAGCTTAGGAGAGGGCACTGAAGCTTTCTTT.